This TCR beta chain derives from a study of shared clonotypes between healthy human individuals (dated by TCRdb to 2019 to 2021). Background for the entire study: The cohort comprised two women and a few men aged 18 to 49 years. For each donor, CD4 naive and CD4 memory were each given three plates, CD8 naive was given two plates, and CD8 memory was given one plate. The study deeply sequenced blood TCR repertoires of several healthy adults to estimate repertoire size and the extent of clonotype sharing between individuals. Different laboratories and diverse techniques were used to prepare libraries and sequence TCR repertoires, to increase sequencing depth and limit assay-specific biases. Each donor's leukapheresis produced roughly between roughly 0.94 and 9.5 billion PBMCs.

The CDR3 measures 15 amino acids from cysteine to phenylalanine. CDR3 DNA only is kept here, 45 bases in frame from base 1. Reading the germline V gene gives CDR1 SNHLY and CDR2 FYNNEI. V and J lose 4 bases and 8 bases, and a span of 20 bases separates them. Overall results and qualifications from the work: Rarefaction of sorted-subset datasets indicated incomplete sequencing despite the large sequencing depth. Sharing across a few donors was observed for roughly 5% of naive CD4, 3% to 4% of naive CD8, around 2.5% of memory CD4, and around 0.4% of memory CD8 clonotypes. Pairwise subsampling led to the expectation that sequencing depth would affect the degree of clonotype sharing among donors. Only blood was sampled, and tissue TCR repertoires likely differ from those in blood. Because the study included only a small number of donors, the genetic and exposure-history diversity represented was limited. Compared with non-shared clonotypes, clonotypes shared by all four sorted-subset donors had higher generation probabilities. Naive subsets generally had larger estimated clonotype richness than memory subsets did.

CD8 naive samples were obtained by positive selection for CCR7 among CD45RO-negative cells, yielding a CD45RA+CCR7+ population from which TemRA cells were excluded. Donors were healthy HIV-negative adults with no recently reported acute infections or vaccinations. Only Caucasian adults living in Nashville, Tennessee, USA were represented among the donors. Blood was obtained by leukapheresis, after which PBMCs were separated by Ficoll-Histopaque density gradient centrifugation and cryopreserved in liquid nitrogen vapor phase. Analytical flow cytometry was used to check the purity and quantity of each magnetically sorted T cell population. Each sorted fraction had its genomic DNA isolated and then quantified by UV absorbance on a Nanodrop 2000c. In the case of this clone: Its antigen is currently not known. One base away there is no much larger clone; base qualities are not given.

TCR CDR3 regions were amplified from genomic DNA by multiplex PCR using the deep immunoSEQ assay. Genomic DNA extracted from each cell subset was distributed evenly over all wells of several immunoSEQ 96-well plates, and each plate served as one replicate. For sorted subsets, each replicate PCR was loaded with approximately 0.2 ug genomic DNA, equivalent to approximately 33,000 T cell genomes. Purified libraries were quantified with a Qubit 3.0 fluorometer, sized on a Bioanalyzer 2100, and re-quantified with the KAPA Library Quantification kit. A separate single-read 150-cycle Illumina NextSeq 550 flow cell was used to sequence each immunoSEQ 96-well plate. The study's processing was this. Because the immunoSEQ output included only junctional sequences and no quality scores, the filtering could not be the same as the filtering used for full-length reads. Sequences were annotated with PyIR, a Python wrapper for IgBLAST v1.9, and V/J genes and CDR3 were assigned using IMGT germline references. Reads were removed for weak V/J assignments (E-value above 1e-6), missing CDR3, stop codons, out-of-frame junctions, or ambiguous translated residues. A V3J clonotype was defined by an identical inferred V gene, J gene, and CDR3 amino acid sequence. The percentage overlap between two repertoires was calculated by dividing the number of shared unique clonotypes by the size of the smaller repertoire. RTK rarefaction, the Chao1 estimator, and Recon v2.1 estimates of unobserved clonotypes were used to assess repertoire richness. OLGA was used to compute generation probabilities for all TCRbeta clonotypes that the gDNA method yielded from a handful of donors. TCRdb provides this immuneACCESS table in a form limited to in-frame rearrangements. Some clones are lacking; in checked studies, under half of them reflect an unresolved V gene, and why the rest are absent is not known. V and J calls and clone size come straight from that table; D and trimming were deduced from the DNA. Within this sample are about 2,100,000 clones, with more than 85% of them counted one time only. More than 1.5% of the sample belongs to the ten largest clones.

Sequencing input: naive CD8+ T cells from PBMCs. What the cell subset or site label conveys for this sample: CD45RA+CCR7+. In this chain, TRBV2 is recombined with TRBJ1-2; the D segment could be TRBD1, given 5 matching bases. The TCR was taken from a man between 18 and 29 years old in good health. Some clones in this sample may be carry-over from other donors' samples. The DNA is TGTGCCAGCAGTGTAGGGGCACCGCCACCGGACGGCTACACCTTC. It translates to CASSVGAPPPDGYTF.